The 9 T cell receptor beta chains below come from one sample, sequenced in a study of regulatory T cells in long-lasting Graves disease. The authors built TCR beta libraries using iRepertoire HTBI primers and Arm-PCR of CDR3 regions. MiXCR, run by TCRdb on the multiplex PCR reads, gives a single entry per CDR3 protein. The sample has 360,000 or so distinct CDR3 sequences, under 20% seen once. Time point given: newly diagnosed GD, antithyroid drugs for less than 3 months. There was RNA extracted from PBMCs, and the TCR library was made from it. The sample also formed part of further work on T cells in Graves' hyperthyroidism and ophthalmopathy.

Sequenced material: peripheral blood mononuclear cells (PBMCs), taken at new diagnosis, from a patient treated with antithyroid drugs. The receptors were sampled from a woman aged 18-29 years with Graves disease.

This clonotype was recorded at least ten times. The chain combines TRBV5-1 with TRBJ1-1; weak D call: TRBD1 (6 bases). CDR1 and CDR2 (germline): SGHRS, YFSETQ. Trimming cost V 4 bases and J 9 bases, with 16 bases left between them. The CDR3 is 13 residues long. CDR3 residues: CASSPETGFKAFF. The CDR3, as DNA: TGCGCCAGCAGCCCAGAGACAGGTTTCAAAGCTTTCTTT.

The chain joins TRBV6-5 to TRBJ1-1; 10 positions match TRBD1. CDR3 size: 18 residues. The germline gives CDR1 MNHEY, CDR2 SVGAGI. Trimming took 4 bases from V and 3 from J; bases not matched to a gene: 14. Here the CDR3 reads CASSSPFVTGGMDTEAFF. The CDR3 nucleotides are TGTGCCAGCAGTTCCCCCTTTGTGACAGGGGGCATGGACACTGAAGCTTTCTTT.

The sample holds many counts of this clonotype. The chain links TRBV4-2 to TRBJ1-5, with TRBD1 identical over 10 bases. The CDR3 totals 15 residues. Germline loops: CDR1 LGHNA, CDR2 YNFKEQ. V shed 0 bases and J 7 bases; nucleotides not matched to a gene: 3. CDR3 protein: CASSQETGGRQPQHF. Written as DNA, the CDR3 is TGTGCCAGCAGCCAAGAGACAGGGGGCCGCCAGCCCCAGCATTTT.

The CDR3 region has the DNA TGTGCCAGCAGCGTACAGGGGATTAGGGGCGAGCAGTACTTC. As protein: CASSVQGIRGEQYF. This chain joins TRBV5-6 and TRBJ2-7; 7 nucleotides agree with TRBD1. The germline V gene has CDR1 SGHDT and CDR2 YYEEEE. V shed 4 bases, J shed 6 bases, and the junction held 10 bases outside the gene matches. This CDR3 spans 14 amino acids.

This clonotype was seen repeatedly, ten times or more. The chain employs TRBV18 and TRBJ2-6; TRBD1 matches at 8 bases. V was clipped by 1 base and J by 0 bases; unmatched bases: 2. The length of the CDR3 is 17 residues. Germline CDR1 is KGHSH and CDR2 is LQKENI. The CDR3 loop is CASSPRQGSSGANVLTF. The CDR3 region has the DNA TGTGCCAGCTCACCACGACAGGGGAGCTCTGGGGCCAACGTCCTGACTTTC.

This clonotype was recorded a few times. One end of the junction is discordant with germline, which a read error may explain. The V gene is TRBV28, the J gene TRBJ2-2; 7 positions match TRBD1. CDR1 is MDHEN, CDR2 SYDVKM, per germline. The CDR3 spans 15 residues. CDR3 sequence: CASSPYRGYTGELLF. In DNA, the CDR3 is TGTGCCAGCAGTCCGTACAGGGGTTACACCGGGGAGCTGCTTTTT.

This clonotype was observed many times. J is TRBJ2-1 and V is TRBV6-5; 13 bases match TRBD2. Germline loops: CDR1 MNHEY, CDR2 SVGAGI. With V trimmed by 4 bases and J by 12 bases, 6 bases remained unmatched. The CDR3 has 14 amino acids. Written as DNA, the CDR3 is TGTGCCAGCAGTTCCGGACTAGCGGGAGTTGGGCAGTTCTTC. Its translation: CASSSGLAGVGQFF.

This clonotype was seen at least ten times. V usage is TRBV7-3 and J usage is TRBJ2-3, with D perhaps matching TRBD1 (6 bases). Germline V gene data show CDR1 as SGHTA and CDR2 as FQGTGA. This CDR3 contains 18 residues. V dropped 0 bases and J dropped 4 bases, with 20 bases sitting between them. CDR3 coding DNA: TGTGCCAGCAGCTTAACCGGAGACAGGATAGACCTCGCAGATACGCAGTATTTT. Residues: CASSLTGDRIDLADTQYF. Full variable domain (remainder filled in from reference TRBV7-3 and TRBJ2-3): GAGVSQTPSNKVTEKGKYVELRCDPISGHTALYWYRQSLGQGPEFLIYFQGTGAADDSGLPNDRFFAVRPEGSVSTLKIQRTERGDSAVYLCASSLTGDRIDLADTQYFGPGTRLTVL.

The table lists this clonotype with many counts. The genes are TRBV28 and TRBJ2-3; no clear D gene. The CDR3 consists of 15 residues. Trimming left V 5 bases short and J 0 bases short, with 12 bases between. Germline V gene data show CDR1 as MDHEN and CDR2 as SYDVKM. The CDR3 DNA follows: TGTGCCAGCAGTCACCAGGAAGATAGCACAGATACGCAGTATTTT. Translated, it gives CASSHQEDSTDTQYF.